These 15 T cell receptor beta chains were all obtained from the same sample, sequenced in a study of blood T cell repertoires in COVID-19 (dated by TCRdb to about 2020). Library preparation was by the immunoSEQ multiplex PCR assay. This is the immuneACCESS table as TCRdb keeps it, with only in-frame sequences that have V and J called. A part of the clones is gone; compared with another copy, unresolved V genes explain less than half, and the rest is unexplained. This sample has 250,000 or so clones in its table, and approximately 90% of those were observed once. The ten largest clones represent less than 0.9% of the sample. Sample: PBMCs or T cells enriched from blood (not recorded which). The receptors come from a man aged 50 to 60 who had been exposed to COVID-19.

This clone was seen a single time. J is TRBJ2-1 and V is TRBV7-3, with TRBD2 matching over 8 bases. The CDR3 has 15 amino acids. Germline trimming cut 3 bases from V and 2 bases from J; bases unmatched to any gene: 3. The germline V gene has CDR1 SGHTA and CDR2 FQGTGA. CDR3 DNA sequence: TGTGCCAGCAGCTTCGATAGCGGGACCTACAATGAGCAGTTCTTC. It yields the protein CASSFDSGTYNEQFF. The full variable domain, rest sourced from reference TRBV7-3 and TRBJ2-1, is GAGVSQTPSNKVTEKGKYVELRCDPISGHTALYWYRQSLGQGPEFLIYFQGTGAADDSGLPNDRFFAVRPEGSVSTLKIQRTERGDSAVYLCASSFDSGTYNEQFFGPGTRLTVL.

The chain's CDR3 is CASSLQGALMSETQYF. The CDR3 nucleotides read TGTGCCAGCAGTTTACAGGGGGCTCTGATGTCCGAGACCCAGTACTTC. The J gene is TRBJ2-5, the V gene TRBV6-5; 9 nucleotides match TRBD1. The CDR3 is 16 amino acids. V gave up 4 bases and J gave up 5 bases; unmatched junction bases: 11. From germline, CDR1 is MNHEY and CDR2 SVGAGI.

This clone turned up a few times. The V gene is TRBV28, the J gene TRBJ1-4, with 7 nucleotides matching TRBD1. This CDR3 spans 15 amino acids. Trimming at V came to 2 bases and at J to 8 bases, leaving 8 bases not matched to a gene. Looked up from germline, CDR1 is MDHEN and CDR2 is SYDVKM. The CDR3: CASSLPQTGSEKLFF. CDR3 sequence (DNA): TGTGCCAGCAGTTTACCTCAGACAGGGAGCGAAAAACTGTTTTTT.

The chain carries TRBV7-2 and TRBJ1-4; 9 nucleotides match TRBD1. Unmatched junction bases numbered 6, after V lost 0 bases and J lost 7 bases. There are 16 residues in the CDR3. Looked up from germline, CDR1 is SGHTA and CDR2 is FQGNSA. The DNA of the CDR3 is TGTGCCAGCAGCTTAGCACCGGGACAGGGAATTGAAAAACTGTTTTTT. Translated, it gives CASSLAPGQGIEKLFF.

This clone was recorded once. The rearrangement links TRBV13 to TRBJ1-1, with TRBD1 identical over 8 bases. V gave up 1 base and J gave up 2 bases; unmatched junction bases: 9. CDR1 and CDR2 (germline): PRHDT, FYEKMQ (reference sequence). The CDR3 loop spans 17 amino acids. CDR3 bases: TGTGCCAGCAGCTTAGAATTGGACAGGGATATTAACACTGAAGCTTTCTTT. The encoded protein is CASSLELDRDINTEAFF. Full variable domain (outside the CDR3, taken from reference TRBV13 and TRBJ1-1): AAGVIQSPRHLIKEKRETATLKCYPIPRHDTVYWYQQGPGQDPQFLISFYEKMQSDKGSIPDRFSAQQFSDYHSELNMSSLELGDSALYFCASSLELDRDINTEAFFGQGTRLTVV.

The DNA of the CDR3 is TGTGCCAGCAGCTTGGCCTATGCGGGGTTCGTTGGTTACACCTTC. It encodes CASSLAYAGFVGYTF. This chain links TRBV5-4 with TRBJ1-2; D unclear. Per germline, CDR1 SGHNT and CDR2 YYREEE (reference sequence). The CDR3 is 15 residues long. Trimming shortened V by 0 bases and J by 11 bases, and 20 bases separated the two germline ends.

The CDR3 region is CASTGTANSPLHF. CDR3 coding DNA: TGTGCCAGTACCGGGACAGCAAATTCACCCCTCCACTTT. The chain uses TRBV2 and TRBJ1-6, with 7 bases matching TRBD1. In germline, CDR1 is SNHLY, CDR2 FYNNEI. This CDR3 is 13 amino acids long. Unmatched junction bases numbered 6, after V lost 9 bases and J lost 7 bases.

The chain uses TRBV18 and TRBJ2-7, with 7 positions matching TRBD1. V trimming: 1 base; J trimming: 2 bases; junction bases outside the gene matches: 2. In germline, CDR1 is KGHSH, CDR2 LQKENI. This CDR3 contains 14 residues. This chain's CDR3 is CASSPQTGPYEQYF. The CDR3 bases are TGTGCCAGCTCACCACAGACAGGGCCCTACGAGCAGTACTTC.

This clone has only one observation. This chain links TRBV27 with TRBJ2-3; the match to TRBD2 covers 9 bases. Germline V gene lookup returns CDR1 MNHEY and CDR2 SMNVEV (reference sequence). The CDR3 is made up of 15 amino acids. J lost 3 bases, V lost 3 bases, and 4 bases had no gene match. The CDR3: CASSFIAGATDTQYF. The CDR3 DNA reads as TGTGCCAGCAGTTTCATAGCGGGAGCTACAGATACGCAGTATTTT.

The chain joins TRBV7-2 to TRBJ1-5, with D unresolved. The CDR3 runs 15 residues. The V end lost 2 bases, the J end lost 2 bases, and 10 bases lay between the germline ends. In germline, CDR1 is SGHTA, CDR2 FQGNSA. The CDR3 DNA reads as TGTGCCAGCAGCTTACGGGTTTACGGCAATCAGCCCCAGCATTTT. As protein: CASSLRVYGNQPQHF.

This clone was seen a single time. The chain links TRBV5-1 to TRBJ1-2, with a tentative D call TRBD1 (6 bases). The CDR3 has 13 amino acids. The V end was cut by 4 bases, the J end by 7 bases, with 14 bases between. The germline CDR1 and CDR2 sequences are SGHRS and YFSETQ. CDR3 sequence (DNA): TGCGCCAGCAGCCAAACAGGGATGGGTGGCTACACCTTC. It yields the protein CASSQTGMGGYTF.

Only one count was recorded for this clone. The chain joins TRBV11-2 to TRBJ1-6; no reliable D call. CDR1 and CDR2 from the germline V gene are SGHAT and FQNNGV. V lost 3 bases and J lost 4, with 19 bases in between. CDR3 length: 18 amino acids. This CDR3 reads CASSFHGYESSYNSPLHF. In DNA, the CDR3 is TGTGCCAGCAGCTTCCACGGTTATGAGTCTTCGTATAATTCACCCCTCCACTTT.

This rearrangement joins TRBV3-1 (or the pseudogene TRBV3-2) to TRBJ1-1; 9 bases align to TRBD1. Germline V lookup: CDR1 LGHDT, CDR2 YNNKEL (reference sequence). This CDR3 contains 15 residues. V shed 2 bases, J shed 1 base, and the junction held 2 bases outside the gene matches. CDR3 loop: CASSQTDRGNTEAFF. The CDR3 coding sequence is TGTGCCAGCAGCCAAACGGACAGGGGGAACACTGAAGCTTTCTTT.

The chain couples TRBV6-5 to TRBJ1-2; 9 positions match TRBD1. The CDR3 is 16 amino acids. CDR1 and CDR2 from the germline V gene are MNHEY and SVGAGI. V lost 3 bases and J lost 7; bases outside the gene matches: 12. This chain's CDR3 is CASSYHMVGQGTGYTF. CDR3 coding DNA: TGTGCCAGCAGTTATCATATGGTCGGACAGGGGACTGGCTACACCTTC.

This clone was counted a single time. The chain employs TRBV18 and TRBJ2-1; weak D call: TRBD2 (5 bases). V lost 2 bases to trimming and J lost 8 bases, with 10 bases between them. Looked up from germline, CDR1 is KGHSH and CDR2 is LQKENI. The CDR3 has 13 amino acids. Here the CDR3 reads CASSPTSLDEQFF. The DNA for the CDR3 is TGTGCCAGCTCACCAACTAGTTTAGATGAGCAGTTCTTC.